Listed below are T cell receptor beta chains from one sample, sequenced in a study of patients and donors after allogeneic stem cell transplantation. One entry per CDR3 protein, called by TCRdb with MiXCR from the RT-PCR reads. The sample carries about 960,000 distinct CDR3 sequences, 18% recorded once. Material: blood, either unsorted or a sorted T cell fraction (not recorded which). The receptors come from a human donor who was either an allogeneic HSCT recipient or a stem cell or donor lymphocyte infusion donor (not recorded which). It is not recorded whose cells these are; they may come from a transplant donor. Each CDR3 is given with its conserved first and last residue. D genes are given only for firm matches. Only some rows state a clone size, as once, few, many or a class for expanded clones.

TRBJ2-7	.	TRBV20-1	few	CSARGEGGNEQYF	TGCAGTGCTAGAGGGGAAGGGGGGAACGAGCAGTACTTC
TRBJ1-4	.	TRBV21-1	few	CASSDRDRTNEKLFF	TGTGCCAGCAGCGACCGGGACAGGACTAATGAAAAACTGTTTTTT
TRBJ1-3	.	TRBV5-6	few	CASSFPRGRNTIYF	TGTGCCAGCAGCTTCCCCCGGGGGAGGAACACCATATATTTT
TRBJ2-7	.	TRBV20-1	.	CSASLRGPYEQYF	TGCAGTGCTAGCCTAAGGGGCCCCTACGAGCAGTACTTC
TRBJ2-3	.	TRBV24-1	.	CATSDFNAGTDTQYF	TGTGCCACCAGTGATTTCAACGCCGGCACAGATACGCAGTATTTT
TRBJ1-5	TRBD1	TRBV20-1	.	CSARVSTGGHQPQHF	TGCAGTGCTAGAGTCAGTACAGGGGGCCATCAGCCCCAGCATTTT
TRBJ2-2	.	TRBV12-3/TRBV12-4	few	CASSLRQRTGELFF	TGTGCCAGCAGTTTAAGGCAGCGCACCGGGGAGCTGTTTTTT
TRBJ2-5	TRBD1	TRBV3-1	.	CASSQEGGAEETQYF	TGTGCCAGCAGCCAAGAAGGGGGCGCTGAGGAGACCCAGTACTTC
TRBJ2-1	.	TRBV27	.	CASSMRPNEQFF	TGTGCCAGCAGTATGAGGCCCAATGAGCAGTTCTTC
TRBJ1-6	.	TRBV4-1	.	CASSQDQLSSYNSPLHF	TGCGCCAGCAGCCAAGATCAGCTGAGCTCCTATAATTCACCCCTCCACTTT
TRBJ1-2	.	TRBV5-1	few	CASSLVVQGANYGYTF	TGCGCCAGCAGCTTGGTGGTCCAGGGAGCTAACTATGGCTACACCTTC
TRBJ2-3	.	TRBV7-9	.	CASSLPSRTTQYF	TGTGCCAGCAGCCTTCCCTCCCGGACTACGCAGTATTTT
TRBJ2-3	.	TRBV18	.	CASSPLTGTDTQYF	TGTGCCAGCTCACCCCTTACGGGCACAGATACGCAGTATTTT
TRBJ2-4	.	TRBV27	.	CASSQGLNLAKNIQYF	TGTGCCAGCAGCCAGGGACTGAACTTAGCCAAAAACATTCAGTACTTC
TRBJ1-5	TRBD1	TRBV20-1	few	CSATPRTGGSGNQPQHF	TGCAGTGCTACCCCCCGAACAGGGGGCAGTGGCAATCAGCCCCAGCATTTT
TRBJ2-5	.	TRBV30	.	CAWSSGAGWETQYF	TGTGCCTGGAGTAGTGGGGCAGGGTGGGAGACCCAGTACTTC
TRBJ2-1	.	TRBV3-1	.	CASSKPRPQAYNEQFF	TGTGCCAGCAGCAAGCCCCGGCCCCAGGCCTACAATGAGCAGTTCTTC
TRBJ1-1	.	TRBV5-1	few	CASSLGRSELEAFF	TGCGCCAGTTCTCTTGGCCGATCAGAACTTGAAGCTTTCTTT
TRBJ2-7	.	TRBV10-2	few	CASSEFTSWPEQYF	TGCGCCAGCAGTGAGTTTACTAGTTGGCCCGAGCAGTACTTC
TRBJ2-3	.	TRBV4-2	few	CASGAQVAGITDTQYF	TGTGCCAGCGGCGCTCAGGTTGCGGGAATCACAGATACGCAGTATTTT
TRBJ1-1	.	TRBV12-3/TRBV12-4	many	CASREVNTEAFF	TGTGCCAGCAGGGAGGTGAACACTGAAGCTTTCTTT
TRBJ1-2	.	TRBV25-1	.	CASSDPGQLGYTF	TGTGCCAGCAGTGACCCCGGACAGTTAGGCTACACCTTC
TRBJ2-1	TRBD2	TRBV3-1	few	CASSPGLAGGPEQFF	TGTGCCAGCAGCCCTGGACTAGCGGGAGGGCCGGAGCAGTTCTTC
TRBJ2-3	TRBD2	TRBV6-2/TRBV6-3	few	CASSYSTGGADTQYF	TGTGCCAGCAGTTACTCGACCGGGGGGGCAGATACGCAGTATTTT
TRBJ2-2	.	TRBV2	.	CASSRAGTGPGELFF	TGTGCCAGCAGTCGAGCCGGGACCGGCCCCGGGGAGCTGTTTTTT
TRBJ2-1	.	TRBV3-1	.	CASSRKTQGKTTF	TGTGCCAGCAGCCGAAAGACCCAGGGTAAGACTACCTTC
TRBJ2-5	TRBD2	TRBV6-2/TRBV6-3	.	CASSAGASGGETQHF	TGTGCCAGCAGTGCCGGGGCTAGCGGGGGAGAGACCCAGCACTTC
TRBJ2-1	TRBD2	TRBV30	.	CAWSVRGGTYNEQFF	TGTGCCTGGAGTGTACGGGGGGGGACCTACAATGAGCAGTTCTTC
TRBJ2-7	.	TRBV5-1	few	CASSWRDQAYEQYF	TGCGCCAGCAGCTGGAGGGACCAAGCCTACGAGCAGTACTTC
TRBJ1-2	TRBD1	TRBV9	.	CASSVDATGGSYGYTF	TGTGCCAGCAGCGTAGATGCGACAGGGGGCTCCTATGGCTACACCTTC
TRBJ1-4	TRBD1	TRBV6-5	.	CASSYLRGQGRSNEKLFF	TGTGCCAGCAGTTACTTGAGAGGACAGGGTCGTTCTAATGAAAAACTGTTTTTT
TRBJ2-7	.	TRBV7-9	many	CASSLTTGTYEQYF	TGTGCCAGCAGCTTAACGACAGGCACCTACGAGCAGTACTTC
TRBJ1-3	TRBD1	TRBV5-1	.	CASSFTGESGNTIYF	TGCGCCAGCAGCTTTACAGGGGAATCTGGAAACACCATATATTTT
TRBJ2-7	.	TRBV18	few	CASSPLFRFYEQYF	TGTGCCAGCTCACCACTTTTCAGGTTCTACGAGCAGTACTTC
TRBJ2-5	.	TRBV7-2	.	CASSLLRGTQYF	TGTGCCAGCAGCTTACTACGGGGTACCCAGTACTTC
TRBJ1-2	.	TRBV6-6	.	CASNSDGGYTF	TGTGCCAGCAACAGCGATGGTGGCTACACCTTC
TRBJ2-1	.	TRBV7-9	few	CASSSLQGTYNEQFF	TGTGCCAGCAGCTCCTTACAGGGTACCTACAATGAGCAGTTCTTC
TRBJ2-7	TRBD1	TRBV28	.	CASSLTGDNYEQYF	TGTGCCAGCAGTTTAACAGGGGACAACTACGAGCAGTACTTC
TRBJ1-1	.	TRBV10-3	.	CAISAQRGSTEAFF	TGTGCCATCAGTGCCCAAAGGGGTTCCACTGAAGCTTTCTTT
TRBJ1-1	.	TRBV7-6	few	CASSLERVNTEAFF	TGTGCCAGCAGCTTAGAAAGGGTGAACACTGAAGCTTTCTTT
TRBJ1-1	TRBD1	TRBV5-4	few	CASSFNRGTAFF	TGTGCCAGCAGCTTCAACAGGGGAACGGCTTTCTTT
TRBJ2-2	TRBD2	TRBV12-3/TRBV12-4	.	CASSLALAETNTGELFF	TGTGCCAGCAGTTTAGCGCTAGCGGAGACGAACACCGGGGAGCTGTTTTTT
TRBJ2-3	.	TRBV6-5	few	CASSYTGKGTDTQYF	TGTGCCAGCAGTTACACAGGGAAGGGGACAGATACGCAGTATTTT
TRBJ2-1	TRBD2	TRBV3-1	.	CASSQETAGANEQFF	TGTGCCAGCAGCCAAGAAACAGCGGGAGCCAATGAGCAGTTCTTC